The entry below describes one TCR beta chain. Its antigen is undetermined. The data belong to a study of cytotoxic CD8 clonotypes in ibrutinib-treated CLL. The study, taken as a whole, reports: Baseline clonality, higher than in age-matched healthy donors, tracked circulating CD8+ T-cell counts. Clonality climbed at ibrutinib response, then dropped toward baseline at progression.

The data were produced by immunoSEQ multiplex PCR, yet TCRdb's version contains in-frame clones alone and is incomplete. Here the sample spans 250,000 to 350,000 clones, approximately 76% being singletons. Trimming stripped 4 bases from V and 9 bases from J, with 10 bases between. The CDR3 loop spans 11 amino acids. CDR1 and CDR2 (germline): MDHEN, SYDVKM. V is TRBV28 and J is TRBJ2-7; D call uncertain. The sequencing here drew on PBMCs, taken at disease progression, from a patient treated with ibrutinib. This receptor was identified in a human donor with chronic lymphocytic leukemia. CDR3 loop: CASSYPPVQYF. CDR3 bases: TGTGCCAGCAGTTACCCCCCTGTGCAGTACTTC.